This T cell receptor beta chain was sequenced for a study of identical twins. This CDR3 has 16 residues. V lost 4 bases to trimming and J lost 6 bases; unmatched junction nucleotides: 9. Germline assignment: CDR1 MGHRA and CDR2 YSYEKL. Using its own MiXCR run on the 5' RACE reads, TCRdb lists one record per CDR3 protein. The profile shows some 730,000 distinct CDR3 sequences, around a sixth of them singletons. The same data also went into a second study, on T cells expressing NK-cell markers. Per that paper: Sequencing of TCR beta repertoires drew on sorted CD3+CD56+NKG2C+, CD3+CD56+NKG2C- and CD3+CD56-NKG2C+ T cells.

The sequence was obtained from a woman younger than 30 in good health. The chain carries TRBV4-1 and TRBJ1-6; TRBD1 aligns across 7 bases. Sequenced sample: PBMCs. For the CDR3, the DNA is TGCGCCAGCAGCCTACGGGGGACAGACTTTAATTCACCCCTCCACTTT. Translation: CASSLRGTDFNSPLHF.